The source of this T cell receptor beta chain is a study of CD8 T cells in ankylosing spondylitis (dated 2017 in TCRdb). Broadly, across the study: To find TCR variants linked to disease, the study profiled T cell receptor beta repertoires in ankylosing spondylitis patients and healthy donors. The whole study cohort included some 100 healthy donors and under 30 ankylosing spondylitis patients. Peripheral blood samples were taken, and synovial fluid was additionally collected from ankylosing spondylitis patients.

Study-wide conclusions, independent of this receptor: Some TCR beta motif variants had previously been reported in synovial fluid and blood of reactive arthritis patients, which suggested common disease-initiation mechanisms. The disease-linked clones were reported as significantly enriched in matched synovial fluid samples from ankylosing spondylitis patients. A TCR beta motif made up of several highly homologous amino acid variants appeared to be characteristic of blood from ankylosing spondylitis patients. A CD8+ phenotype was shown by the disease-linked clones, which were found at relatively low frequencies in peripheral blood.

V and J are trimmed by 5 bases and 5 bases, and the gene matches miss 4 bases of the junction. The CDR3 starts with the cysteine, ends with the phenylalanine, and has 15 residues. CDR3 DNA only is kept here, 45 bases in frame from base 1. According to the germline V gene, CDR1 reads SGHTA and CDR2 reads FQGNSA. The instrument given in TCRdb is Illumina HiSeq 2500. Quantitative 5'-RACE with molecular barcodes was used to prepare TCR beta libraries. From the authors' description of their analysis: A new computational method, built on a probabilistic model of VDJ rearrangement, was used to identify disease-linked TCR variants. Clones were called with MiXCR by TCRdb after fastp trimmed the public reads at Q25, and only in-frame beta chains were retained. Records with the same CDR3 protein are collapsed into one entry carrying the most frequent genes and DNA. The V and J calls shown here were made by TCRdb, not taken from the authors' results. Within this sample are approximately 290,000 distinct CDR3 sequences, with 20% to 25% of them counted one time only. The ten largest clonotypes hold about 3.7% of the sample.

Concerning this clonotype: This clone's antigen is unknown. Within one base of it there is no much larger clone, and no base qualities were kept.

Sequenced: blood, either unsorted or a sorted T cell fraction (not recorded which). This chain is built from TRBV7-2 and TRBJ2-3; 13 middle bases align to TRBD2. The clonotype was recovered from a female donor with ankylosing spondylitis or in good health (not recorded which). The CDR3 region has the sequence CASSRTSGSIDTQYF. The DNA is TGTGCCAGCAGCCGGACTAGCGGGAGTATAGATACGCAGTATTTT.